The subject of this entry is one TCR beta chain. Its antigen is currently unknown. This sample was included in a study of cytomegalovirus exposure and HLA in healthy donors. Whole-study results and caveats: The HLA-A and HLA-B alleles of most subjects were reportedly predicted accurately from TCR beta sequences. The study flagged around 150 TCR beta chains as cytomegalovirus-associated. Follow-up analysis seemed to connect common viral pathogens with several of the most significant clusters identified. Published work reported that the classifier diagnosed cytomegalovirus status with high specificity and sensitivity.

PCR was performed using 60 Vbeta and 13 Jbeta primers. This table comes from immunoSEQ multiplex PCR, and its TCRdb copy is limited to in-frame clones, with some not included. Reported are some 39,000 clones; the ten largest clones contain 6.2%. This CDR3 contains 16 residues. Germline V gene sequence: CDR1 ENHRY, CDR2 SYGVKD. The ends lost 4 bases at V and 2 bases at J; junction bases unmatched: 7. Sequences were obtained from PBMCs. This chain uses TRBV10-3 with TRBJ2-7, with 11 bases identical to TRBD2. This sequence was found in a man younger than 45 in good health and CMV-seronegative. The CDR3, as DNA: TGTGCCATCAGTGCAAAACTAGCGGGGGATACCTACGAGCAGTACTTC. It specifies CAISAKLAGDTYEQYF.